A single sample gave rise to the 27 T cell receptor beta chains below, sequenced in a study of shared clonotypes between healthy human individuals. The table came from immunoSEQ multiplex PCR; TCRdb's copy has only in-frame clones and leaves some out. The data hold about 2.3 million clones, with just over 90% observed a single time. Source material: naive CD4+ T cells from PBMCs. The subset here: CD45RA+ positively selected. These TCRs come from a man younger than 35 in good health. Some clones in this sample may be carry-over from other donors' samples.

The chain is built from TRBV30 and TRBJ2-1; 14 bases are a match to TRBD2. CDR3 length equals 15 residues. The J segment lost 5 bases and the V segment lost 3 bases, leaving 3 bases of the junction unmatched. Germline CDR1 GTSNPN, CDR2 SVGIG (reference sequence). CDR3 bases: TGTGCCTGGAGCGAGGGACTAGCGGGAGACAATGAGCAGTTCTTC. This codes for CAWSEGLAGDNEQFF.

The genes are TRBV7-9 and TRBJ2-7, with 8 bases fitting TRBD2. The CDR3 is 17 residues long. Trimming cost V 2 bases and J 5 bases; bases outside gene matches: 14. Germline V CDR1 and CDR2: SEHNR, FQNEAQ (reference sequence). This CDR3 reads CASSLKLLDSGKDEQYF. The CDR3 nucleotides read TGTGCCAGCAGCTTAAAGCTTCTGGATAGCGGGAAAGACGAGCAGTACTTC. The variable domain in full, completed from reference TRBV7-9 and TRBJ2-7, reads DTGVSQNPRHKITKRGQNVTFRCDPISEHNRLYWYRQTLGQGPEFLTYFQNEAQLEKSRLLSDRFSAERPKGSFSTLEIQRTEQGDSAMYLCASSLKLLDSGKDEQYFGPGTRLTVT.

The gene calls are TRBV7-2 and TRBJ2-1; 7 bases match TRBD1. The germline CDR1 and CDR2 sequences are SGHTA and FQGNSA. With 6 bases clipped from V and 6 bases from J, the junction kept 20 bases outside the gene matches. CDR3 length: 18 amino acids. The CDR3 bases are TGTGCCAGCAGGAACTTACGTACCCCGGGACAGCAAACCAATGAGCAGTTCTTC. It codes for CASRNLRTPGQQTNEQFF.

The V call is TRBV6-6, the J call TRBJ2-1; a weak D match, TRBD2 (7 bases). Per the germline V gene, CDR1 is MNHNY and CDR2 is SVGAGI (reference sequence). The CDR3 covers 14 residues. Deletions cut 7 bases from V and 0 bases from J, with 10 bases between. Here the CDR3 DNA reads TGTGCCAGCATCCGGGGGGCCTCCTACAATGAGCAGTTCTTC. It codes for CASIRGASYNEQFF.

As concerns this clone: Additional DNA sequences in this sample encode the identical CDR3. V and J are TRBV5-1 and TRBJ2-7; TRBD2 aligns across 11 bases. The trim removed 0 bases at V and 4 bases at J, leaving 3 bases unmatched. The CDR3 runs 15 residues. Germline V gene lookup returns CDR1 SGHRS and CDR2 YFSETQ. The CDR3 DNA sequence: TGCGCCAGCAGCTTGGTCACTAGCGGGGGATACGAGCAGTACTTC. Protein: CASSLVTSGGYEQYF.

The chain uses TRBV5-4 and TRBJ2-7, with 8 nucleotides matching TRBD2. This CDR3 has 18 amino acids. Germline values: CDR1 SGHNT, CDR2 YYREEE (reference sequence). V shed 0 bases and J 3 bases; nucleotides not matched to a gene: 14. The CDR3 DNA reads as TGTGCCAGCAGCTTGGGGCAGGGAAGTAGCGGGATCAACTACGAGCAGTACTTC. This codes for CASSLGQGSSGINYEQYF.

The chain is built from TRBV5-1 and TRBJ2-7, with TRBD2 matching over 11 bases. V was pared by 3 bases and J by 2 bases, with 7 bases of the junction left unmatched. CDR1 and CDR2 (germline): SGHRS, YFSETQ. The CDR3 sequence is 16 residues long. The CDR3, as DNA: TGCGCCAGCAGCTCGACTAGCGGGATAGGACCCTACGAGCAGTACTTC. This translates into CASSSTSGIGPYEQYF. The full variable domain, rest sourced from reference TRBV5-1 and TRBJ2-7, is KAGVTQTPRYLIKTRGQQVTLSCSPISGHRSVSWYQQTPGQGLQFLFEYFSETQRNKGNFPGRFSGRQFSNSRSEMNVSTLELGDSALYLCASSSTSGIGPYEQYFGPGTRLTVT.

About this clone: The same CDR3 arises from other DNA sequences in this sample as well. This chain connects TRBV7-3 to TRBJ1-1; D uncertain. V lost 2 bases and J 1 base, leaving 5 bases between the germline ends. The germline CDR1 and CDR2 sequences are SGHTA and FQGTGA. CDR3 size: 13 residues. CDR3 sequence: CASSLHRNTEAFF. CDR3 nucleotide sequence: TGTGCCAGCAGCTTACATCGGAACACTGAAGCTTTCTTT.

This sequence joins TRBV2 and TRBJ2-4; D is possibly TRBD2 (7 bases). Per germline, CDR1 SNHLY and CDR2 FYNNEI. V lost 6 bases to trimming and J lost 7 bases, with 13 bases between them. The length of the CDR3 is 13 residues. The CDR3 spells CASSQQGGNIQYF. In DNA form, the CDR3 reads TGTGCCAGCAGCCAACAGGGAGGGAACATTCAGTACTTC.

This sequence joins TRBV18 and TRBJ2-3; tentatively, D is TRBD2 (6 bases). The V end was cut by 2 bases, the J end by 1 base, with 16 bases between. The length of the CDR3 is 17 residues. CDR1 is KGHSH and CDR2 is LQKENI in the germline V gene. The CDR3 spells CASSPGNSGLGTDTQYF. CDR3 sequence (DNA): TGTGCCAGCTCACCAGGAAATAGCGGACTTGGCACAGATACGCAGTATTTT.

The chain joins TRBV6-6 to TRBJ1-2, with a weak D call TRBD1 (6 bases). The V end lost 5 bases, the J end lost 3 bases, and 10 bases lay between the germline ends. This CDR3 is 13 amino acids long. CDR1 is MNHNY and CDR2 is SVGAGI in the germline V gene (reference sequence). CDR3 DNA: TGTGCCAGCAGTCCAGGGGCACACTATGGCTACACCTTC. Amino acids: CASSPGAHYGYTF.

DNA for the CDR3: TGTGCCAGCAGCTTGTGGGGAGGGAGTGAAAAACTGTTTTTT. This encodes CASSLWGGSEKLFF. The chain employs TRBV7-2 and TRBJ1-4; D is ambiguous. The CDR3 length is 14 residues. Germline lookup yields CDR1 SGHTA and CDR2 FQGNSA. The V gene lost 3 bases and the J gene lost 7 bases, with 12 bases spanning the gap.

The chain is built from TRBV28 and TRBJ2-1; TRBD1 aligns across 7 bases. V shed 7 bases and J 1 base; nucleotides not matched to a gene: 7. This CDR3 is built from 15 residues. The V gene's germline CDR1 is MDHEN and CDR2 SYDVKM. The CDR3 DNA sequence: TGTGCCAGCATGACAGGGAGTTTATCCTACAATGAGCAGTTCTTC. Its protein product is CASMTGSLSYNEQFF.

The gene calls are TRBV5-1 and TRBJ2-1, with TRBD2 matching 11 bases. Looked up from germline, CDR1 is SGHRS and CDR2 is YFSETQ. V shed 5 bases, J shed 5 bases, and the junction held 6 bases outside the gene matches. The CDR3 covers 15 residues. The CDR3 sequence is CASRVAGGRDNEQFF. The CDR3 DNA follows: TGCGCCAGCAGGGTAGCGGGAGGGCGCGACAATGAGCAGTTCTTC.

This clone was seen only a few times. The chain recombines TRBV11-2 with TRBJ1-4; D is unresolved. The CDR3 spans 15 residues. V was clipped by 7 bases and J by 8 bases, with 20 bases between them. Germline assignment: CDR1 SGHAT and CDR2 FQNNGV. The CDR3 nucleotides are TGTGCCAGCAACCGACTACCCGGGCCGATGGAAAAACTGTTTTTT. It specifies CASNRLPGPMEKLFF.

The rearrangement uses TRBV5-6 and TRBJ1-5; D is perhaps TRBD1 (6 bases). In germline, CDR1 is SGHDT, CDR2 YYEEEE. V was shortened by 5 bases and J by 0 bases, with 15 bases between the two germline ends. The CDR3 is made up of 16 amino acids. The CDR3 DNA reads TGTGCCAGCAGTACCTGGGACATTGATAGCAATCAGCCCCAGCATTTT. Translation gives CASSTWDIDSNQPQHF.

The V call is TRBV28, the J call TRBJ2-5; 10 nucleotides agree with TRBD1. Trimming took 2 bases from V and 1 from J; bases not matched to a gene: 1. The CDR3 is 15 amino acids. Germline values: CDR1 MDHEN, CDR2 SYDVKM. This chain's CDR3 is CASSLGTGVQETQYF. CDR3 sequence (DNA): TGTGCCAGCAGTTTAGGGACAGGGGTCCAAGAGACCCAGTACTTC.

The chain links TRBV28 to TRBJ2-3; 8 bases line up with TRBD2. CDR3 size: 17 residues. The V and J ends lost 4 bases and 1 base, in that order; junction bases with no gene match: 10. The germline CDR1 and CDR2 sequences are MDHEN and SYDVKM. The CDR3: CASSSAGDPEGTDTQYF. In DNA, the CDR3 is TGTGCCAGCAGTTCAGCGGGGGACCCGGAGGGCACAGATACGCAGTATTTT.

Worth noting for this clone: Other nucleotide sequences in the sample specify the same CDR3. The chain links TRBV7-2 to TRBJ1-3; D is unclear. Germline assignment: CDR1 SGHTA and CDR2 FQGNSA. The CDR3 runs to 13 residues. Trimming left V 5 bases short and J 2 bases short, with 7 bases between. The CDR3 sequence: CASSPRTGNTIYF. In nucleotides, the CDR3 is TGTGCCAGCAGCCCAAGAACTGGAAACACCATATATTTT.

This rearrangement joins TRBV5-6 to TRBJ1-5; possibly TRBD1 for D (5 bases). Germline V gives CDR1 SGHDT, CDR2 YYEEEE. The ends were cut back, 2 bases at V and 6 bases at J, with 9 bases in the middle. CDR3 length equals 13 residues. CDR3 DNA: TGTGCCAGCAGCTTCAGGGAGGGTCAGCCCCAGCATTTT. Encoded protein: CASSFREGQPQHF.

The chain uses TRBV5-5 and TRBJ1-5, with 7 bases that match TRBD1. There are 14 residues in the CDR3. Losses at the gene ends were 3 bases for V and 6 bases for J; bases not matched to a gene: 6. CDR1 and CDR2 from the germline V gene are SGHKS and YYEKEE (reference sequence). The CDR3: CASSSYTGVQPQHF. CDR3 bases: TGTGCCAGCAGCTCCTACACAGGGGTTCAGCCCCAGCATTTT.

This rearrangement joins TRBV25-1 to TRBJ2-3, with a tentative D call TRBD2 (6 bases). Trimming took off 3 bases at V and 4 bases at J, with 23 bases between the two ends. The CDR3 spans 18 residues. Germline-derived CDR1 and CDR2 are MGHDK and SYGVNS. CDR3 amino acids: CASSDLTGANWRADTQYF. CDR3 nucleotide sequence: TGTGCCAGCAGTGATTTAACCGGGGCCAATTGGAGGGCAGATACGCAGTATTTT. The full variable domain, rest sourced from reference TRBV25-1 and TRBJ2-3, is EADIYQTPRYLVIGTGKKITLECSQTMGHDKMYWYQQDPGMELHLIHYSYGVNSTEKGDLSSESTVSRIRTEHFPLTLESARPSHTSQYLCASSDLTGANWRADTQYFGPGTRLTVL.

The chain combines TRBV5-1 with TRBJ1-4, with 7 bases matching TRBD1. Germline assignment: CDR1 SGHRS and CDR2 YFSETQ. Losses at the gene ends were 0 bases for V and 3 bases for J; bases not matched to a gene: 8. The CDR3 runs 17 residues. The CDR3 DNA reads TGCGCCAGCAGCTTGGGACAGGGCGTTGTGCCTAATGAAAAACTGTTTTTT. Its translation: CASSLGQGVVPNEKLFF.

This clone has only a few counts. The V call is TRBV5-1, the J call TRBJ2-7; D is unresolved. Germline V gene lookup returns CDR1 SGHRS and CDR2 YFSETQ. The CDR3 consists of 15 residues. Trimming pared 1 base from V and 3 bases from J, leaving 14 bases between. The CDR3 is CASSLLVGSDYEQYF. The CDR3, as DNA: TGCGCCAGCAGCTTGTTAGTCGGCTCCGACTACGAGCAGTACTTC.

The V and J genes are TRBV5-1 and TRBJ2-6; no clear D. CDR1 and CDR2 (germline): SGHRS, YFSETQ. Trimming cost V 4 bases and J 3 bases, with 14 bases left between them. This CDR3 has 16 amino acids. CDR3 loop: CASSAPLSNGANVLTF. The CDR3 bases are TGCGCCAGCAGCGCGCCCCTGTCGAATGGGGCCAACGTCCTGACTTTC.

The chain recombines TRBV4-3 with TRBJ2-7, with D perhaps given as TRBD1 or TRBD2 (7 bases each). In germline, CDR1 is LGHNA, CDR2 YSLEER. The CDR3 has 15 amino acids. V was pared by 0 bases and J by 7 bases, with 16 bases between. The CDR3 reads CASSQDRQGGVEQYF. The DNA of the CDR3 is TGCGCCAGCAGCCAAGACCGACAGGGAGGGGTGGAGCAGTACTTC.

V usage is TRBV10-3 and J usage is TRBJ2-7, with TRBD2 matching over 7 bases. J was trimmed by 5 bases and V by 0 bases; bases with no gene match: 10. Germline assignment: CDR1 ENHRY and CDR2 SYGVKD. The CDR3 sequence is 16 residues long. CDR3 loop: CAISESVAGVTHEQYF. DNA for the CDR3: TGTGCCATCAGTGAGTCGGTGGCGGGAGTCACGCACGAGCAGTACTTC.